This entry lists 15 T cell receptor beta chains sequenced from one sample in a study of T cell repertoires in ileal Crohn's disease. Measured with immunoSEQ multiplex PCR; TCRdb has only the in-frame clones, and not every one. The sample lists approximately 15,000 clones, under 80% occurring once. Sequencing was carried out using ileal tissue. These TCRs come from an adult with Crohn's disease.

This clone was picked up a small number of times. This sequence joins TRBV2 and TRBJ1-4, with D perhaps matching TRBD1 (6 bases). Trimming took off 6 bases at V and 1 base at J, with 9 bases between the two ends. This CDR3 spans 14 amino acids. In germline, CDR1 is SNHLY, CDR2 FYNNEI. As DNA, the CDR3 is TGTGCCAGCAGAGTCAGGGGAACTAATGAAAAACTGTTTTTT. Translation gives CASRVRGTNEKLFF.

The chain employs TRBV5-1 and TRBJ1-4; tentative D call: TRBD1 (6 bases). The CDR3 is 14 amino acids. CDR1 is SGHRS, CDR2 YFSETQ, per germline. Trimming left V 3 bases short and J 5 bases short, with 11 bases between. The CDR3 here is CASSWTAPNEKLFF. CDR3 coding DNA: TGCGCCAGCAGCTGGACAGCTCCAAATGAAAAACTGTTTTTT.

This clone was observed a handful of times. The chain recombines TRBV7-6 with TRBJ2-3; the D is unclear. CDR3 length: 13 residues. The V end was cut by 5 bases, the J end by 6 bases, with 12 bases between. CDR1 is SGHVS, CDR2 FNYEAQ, per germline. Here the CDR3 DNA reads TGTGCCAGCAGCCCGCCCGACACTGATACGCAGTATTTT. Protein product: CASSPPDTDTQYF.

The chain recombines TRBV5-1 with TRBJ2-3; possibly TRBD1 for D (5 bases). Between the trimmed V and J ends, which lost 2 bases and 0 bases, there was a span of 10 bases. Germline values: CDR1 SGHRS, CDR2 YFSETQ. CDR3 size: 15 residues. The chain's CDR3 is CASSFVQGSTDTQYF. CDR3 DNA sequence: TGCGCCAGCAGCTTTGTTCAGGGAAGCACAGATACGCAGTATTTT.

Only one count was recorded for this clone. The chain recombines TRBV5-1 with TRBJ1-1, with 7 bases aligning to TRBD1. Germline loops: CDR1 SGHRS, CDR2 YFSETQ. V trimming: 0 bases; J trimming: 4 bases; junction bases outside the gene matches: 3. There are 14 residues in the CDR3. CDR3 DNA: TGCGCCAGCAGCTTGGAGGCAGGGGGCACTGAAGCTTTCTTT. Translated: CASSLEAGGTEAFF.

The V gene is TRBV2, the J gene TRBJ1-5, with 10 bases aligning to TRBD1. V gave up 4 bases and J gave up 4 bases; unmatched junction bases: 1. Germline CDR1 SNHLY, CDR2 FYNNEI. CDR3 length equals 14 residues. The CDR3 bases are TGTGCCAGCAGTGGGGGACAGGGGAATCAGCCCCAGCATTTT. Its protein product is CASSGGQGNQPQHF.

This chain joins TRBV5-1 and TRBJ2-7; D perhaps matches TRBD1 (6 bases). V lost 0 bases, J lost 4 bases, and 17 bases lay in between. Germline V gene lookup returns CDR1 SGHRS and CDR2 YFSETQ. This CDR3 is built from 16 residues. For the CDR3, the DNA is TGCGCCAGCAGCTTGGCTCTCCAGGGACAAGGTTACGAGCAGTACTTC. It encodes CASSLALQGQGYEQYF.

V gene TRBV6-5 combines with J gene TRBJ2-1, with a possible D match to TRBD1 (5 bases). The germline V and J ends were trimmed by 2 bases and 4 bases, with 6 bases remaining between them. The CDR3 spans 13 residues. The germline gives CDR1 MNHEY, CDR2 SVGAGI. The CDR3: CASSYRQYNEQFF. DNA for the CDR3: TGTGCCAGCAGTTACCGACAGTACAATGAGCAGTTCTTC.

The chain recombines TRBV2 with TRBJ2-4; 7 bases match TRBD1. There are 15 residues in the CDR3. The junction had 3 bases not matched to a gene; V was cut back by 1 base and J by 3 bases. Germline V gives CDR1 SNHLY, CDR2 FYNNEI. CDR3 bases: TGTGCCAGCAGTGAAGGACAGGGCTACAAAAACATTCAGTACTTC. Translating gives CASSEGQGYKNIQYF.

This clone was detected only a few times. The rearrangement links TRBV1 to TRBJ2-7; no DNA check was done on the table's D call, TRBD1. TRBV1 is labeled a pseudogene. The CDR3 covers 17 residues. CDR3 loop: CTSSQDRGGRDSYEQYF. CDR3 nucleotide sequence: TGCACCAGCAGCCAAGATAGAGGGGGCCGTGACTCCTACGAGCAGTACTTC.

This clone was seen once. This rearrangement joins TRBV27 to TRBJ2-3; D is uncertain. This CDR3 is built from 13 residues. V was trimmed by 5 bases and J by 6 bases, leaving 12 bases between them. From germline, CDR1 is MNHEY and CDR2 SMNVEV (reference sequence). CDR3: CASSLISRDTQYF. The CDR3 nucleotides read TGTGCCAGCAGTCTTATATCTCGGGATACGCAGTATTTT.

This sequence joins TRBV6-1 and TRBJ1-5; 9 nucleotides line up with TRBD1. V dropped 8 bases and J dropped 1; count of bases not matched to a gene: 6. The CDR3 runs 15 residues. Germline V CDR1 and CDR2: MNHNS, SASEGT. CDR3 amino acids: CASRGTGRSNQPQHF. The CDR3 DNA reads as TGTGCCAGCCGGGGGACAGGGCGAAGCAATCAGCCCCAGCATTTT.

This chain connects TRBV5-1 to TRBJ2-3; D may be TRBD2 (5 bases). The CDR3 consists of 13 residues. CDR1 SGHRS and CDR2 YFSETQ come from the germline V gene. Trimming took off 7 bases at V and 3 bases at J, with 12 bases between the two ends. For the CDR3, the DNA is TGCGCCAGCGGCGGGCCGGGGACAGATACGCAGTATTTT. It yields the protein CASGGPGTDTQYF.

The chain has TRBV6-4 and TRBJ2-3; 8 positions match TRBD2. CDR1 is MRHNA, CDR2 SNTAGT, per germline. The ends lost 0 bases at V and 1 base at J; junction bases unmatched: 0. CDR3 length: 15 amino acids. This CDR3 reads CASSDSSGGTDTQYF. The CDR3 nucleotides read TGTGCCAGCAGTGACTCTAGCGGGGGCACAGATACGCAGTATTTT.

The V gene is TRBV30, the J gene TRBJ1-1; 8 bases are a match to TRBD1. V gave up 3 bases and J gave up 1 base; unmatched junction bases: 7. Germline V gene sequence: CDR1 GTSNPN, CDR2 SVGIG (reference sequence). This CDR3 contains 15 residues. The chain's CDR3 is CAWSDPGTGNTEAFF. The CDR3, as DNA: TGTGCCTGGAGCGATCCAGGGACAGGGAACACTGAAGCTTTCTTT.